The 10 T cell receptor beta chains given below trace back to one sample, sequenced in a study of CD8+CD57+ T cells in acquired aplastic anemia. Genomic DNA constituted the template upon which TCR beta VDJ and CDR3 profiling was performed. TCRdb passed the reads through MiXCR, listing each CDR3 protein once. The table shows about 270,000 distinct CDR3 sequences, with roughly 82% occurring only once. Patients selected for sequencing had displayed CD8+CD57+ cell expansion by flow cytometry. The sequencing input was sorted CD4+, CD8+, or CD8+CD57+ T cells (not recorded which) from PBMCs. Receptors originate from a human donor with aplastic anemia.

V and J are TRBV14 and TRBJ2-7; 7 positions agree with TRBD1. Per germline, CDR1 SGHDN and CDR2 FVKESK. The CDR3 loop spans 16 amino acids. J gave up 7 bases and V 4 bases, and 16 bases lay outside the gene matches. Here the CDR3 DNA reads TGTGCCAGCAGCCCACAGGGGTGGCTACACCTGCGGGAGCAGTACGTC. It is translated as CASSPQGWLHLREQYV.

The chain carries TRBV5-1 and TRBJ1-5; D gene uncertain. V was cut by 0 bases and J by 4 bases, with 11 bases left in between. The CDR3 is 15 amino acids. Per germline, CDR1 SGHRS and CDR2 YFSETQ. The CDR3 spells CASSLEFYGNQPQHF. The CDR3 region has the DNA TGCGCCAGCAGCTTGGAATTCTACGGGAATCAGCCCCAGCATTTT.

Regarding this clonotype: The junction shows a germline mismatch at one end, possibly a read error. The V call is TRBV7-8, the J call TRBJ2-3, with D unresolved. The CDR3 covers 13 residues. Per germline, CDR1 SGHVS and CDR2 FQNEAQ. The CDR3 coding sequence is TGTGCCGGCAGTTCTATCGGGACAGATACGCAGTATTTT. Translating it yields CAGSSIGTDTQYF. Using reference TRBV7-8 and TRBJ2-3 for the parts outside the CDR3, the full variable domain is GAGVSQSPRYKVAKRGQDVALRCDPISGHVSLFWYQQALGQGPEFLTYFQNEAQLDKSGLPSDRFFAERPEGSVSTLKIQRTQQEDSAVYLCAGSSIGTDTQYFGPGTRLTVL.

The rearrangement uses TRBV20-1 and TRBJ1-2, with D unclear. Trimming took 3 bases from V and 6 from J, leaving 17 bases between them. The CDR3 has 14 amino acids. Germline V gene data show CDR1 as DFQATT and CDR2 as SNEGSKA (reference sequence). As DNA, the CDR3 is TGCAGTGCTAGTGGTCGCGAGAGGAACAATGGCTACACCTTC. Its protein product is CSASGRERNNGYTF.

Of note for this clonotype: The junction differs from germline at one of its ends, possibly a read error. The chain has TRBV7-9 and TRBJ2-5; 7 positions agree with TRBD2. CDR3 size: 14 residues. CDR1 is SEHNR, CDR2 FQNEAQ, per germline (reference sequence). Here the CDR3 reads CATSRASGDETEYF. The CDR3 DNA follows: TGTGCCACCAGCAGAGCCAGCGGGGACGAGACTGAGTACTTC.

This chain joins TRBV7-9 and TRBJ2-5, with D possibly TRBD2 on 6 matching bases. The V end lost 5 bases, the J end lost 12 bases, and 22 bases lay between the germline ends. Per germline, CDR1 SEHNR and CDR2 FQNEAQ (reference sequence). There are 14 residues in the CDR3. CDR3 in DNA: TGTGCCAGCAGCAGAGAAAGAAGCGGAGGGAGCGAGTACTTC. Its protein is CASSRERSGGSEYF.

This clonotype was counted only a few times. One end of the junction is discordant with germline, which a read error may explain. The V and J genes are TRBV9 and TRBJ2-3, with 7 nucleotides matching TRBD2. CDR1 and CDR2 (germline): SGDLS, YYNGEE. This CDR3 is built from 14 residues. The CDR3 loop is CASGGAGNTQYFDF. CDR3 bases: TGTGCCAGCGGAGGAGCGGGGAACACTCAGTACTTCGATTTT.

The gene calls are TRBV7-2 and TRBJ1-1; tentatively, D is TRBD1 (5 bases). V lost 5 bases, J lost 6 bases, and 25 bases lay in between. Germline V gives CDR1 SGHTA, CDR2 FQGNSA. The CDR3 contains 17 residues. This chain's CDR3 is CASSGGDRHGRHSEAFF. CDR3 in DNA: TGTGCCAGCAGCGGGGGGGACCGACACGGAAGACACTCTGAAGCTTTCTTT.

V gene TRBV20-1 combines with J gene TRBJ1-2; maybe TRBD1 (5 bases). CDR1 DFQATT and CDR2 SNEGSKA come from the germline V gene (reference sequence). The CDR3 totals 13 residues. Trimming cost V 5 bases and J 1 base, with 11 bases left between them. CDR3 region: CSARDPFNYGYTF. In nucleotides, the CDR3 is TGCAGTGCTCGGGACCCCTTTAACTATGGCTACACCTTC.

In regard to this clonotype: The CDR3 does not close with the conserved phenylalanine or tryptophan, likely indicating a read error. The DNA is omitted, as the CDR3 cannot be located on it reliably, and the CDR3 follows TCRdb's listing. The chain employs TRBV9 and TRBJ1-2. Both ends counted, the CDR3 spans 13 residues. Germline CDR1 SGDLS, CDR2 YYNGEE. CDR3 residues: CASSQGTSGGDTL.